This TCR beta chain comes out of a study of CD8+ T cells in alopecia areata. Trimming took 2 bases from V and 2 from J, leaving 7 bases between them. Germline values: CDR1 MDHEN, CDR2 SYDVKM. The CDR3 sequence is 13 residues long. Study results and caveats: Scalp sample data also include resident alphabeta T cells from normal skin. Relative to mice, TCR sharing across patients was less clear, a difference possibly HLA-related.

On this clone: Its specificity is not known.

cDNA prepared by RNA extraction and subsequent reverse transcription served as the template for sequencing. Repertoires were generated with immunoSEQ multiplex PCR, while TCRdb's copy carries only in-frame clones and drops some. The table lists some 82,000 clones, roughly half of them singletons. The source material was NKG2D-high CD8+ T cells sorted from blood. This TCR was sampled from a human donor with alopecia areata. This sequence joins TRBV28 and TRBJ2-7, with a possible D match to TRBD2 (6 bases). The CDR3 spells CASSLPGAYEQYF. The CDR3 bases are TGTGCCAGCAGTTTACCGGGGGCCTACGAGCAGTACTTC.